Following are 9 T cell receptor beta chains from one sample sequenced in a study of blood T cell repertoires in COVID-19. The table came from immunoSEQ multiplex PCR; TCRdb's copy has only in-frame clones and leaves some out. In the table there are 9,500 or so clones, 80% to 90% of which are singletons. Sequenced: peripheral blood. The origin of the receptors is a human donor in a cohort sampled during active COVID-19.

The chain links TRBV6-5 to TRBJ1-2; D possibly corresponds to TRBD1 (5 bases). This CDR3 contains 13 residues. V was shortened by 7 bases and J by 8 bases, with 17 bases between the two germline ends. Germline V gives CDR1 MNHEY, CDR2 SVGAGI. The CDR3 loop is CASTEGGVGGYTF. The CDR3 DNA sequence: TGTGCCAGCACCGAGGGAGGGGTAGGAGGCTACACCTTC.

J is TRBJ1-1 and V is TRBV9; the D is unclear. Germline V lookup: CDR1 SGDLS, CDR2 YYNGEE. The CDR3 spans 14 residues. V was shortened by 3 bases and J by 4 bases, with 13 bases between the two germline ends. The CDR3 DNA reads as TGTGCCAGCAGCGCCCACTATGTTTCCACTGAAGCTTTCTTT. Its translation: CASSAHYVSTEAFF.

This chain joins TRBV30 and TRBJ2-5, with a possible D match to TRBD2 (5 bases). This CDR3 has 11 amino acids. In germline, CDR1 is GTSNPN, CDR2 SVGIG (reference sequence). Trimming shortened V by 4 bases and J by 5 bases, and 8 bases separated the two germline ends. The CDR3 DNA reads TGTGCCTGGACTAGCTCGGAGACCCAGTACTTC. Protein: CAWTSSETQYF.

The chain has TRBV13 and TRBJ1-1, with 9 bases aligning to TRBD1. CDR1 is PRHDT, CDR2 FYEKMQ, per germline (reference sequence). V lost 4 bases to trimming and J lost 4 bases; unmatched junction nucleotides: 7. The CDR3 length is 15 residues. The CDR3 loop reads CASSSGTGIGTEAFF. DNA for the CDR3: TGTGCCAGCAGCTCCGGGACAGGGATAGGCACTGAAGCTTTCTTT.

J is TRBJ2-7 and V is TRBV6-5; weak D call: TRBD2 (6 bases). Trimming removed 6 bases at V and 2 bases at J, with 17 bases between. The CDR3 extends over 15 amino acids. Germline loops: CDR1 MNHEY, CDR2 SVGAGI. CDR3 in amino acids: CASSPGGPYPYEQYF. The CDR3 DNA follows: TGTGCCAGCAGCCCCGGGGGACCGTACCCCTACGAGCAGTACTTC.

The gene calls are TRBV12-3 or TRBV12-4 and TRBJ2-5; D gene uncertain. V was shortened by 5 bases and J by 2 bases, with 3 bases between the two germline ends. The CDR3 extends over 11 amino acids. Written as DNA, the CDR3 is TGTGCCAGCAGTATACAAGAGACCCAGTACTTC. As protein: CASSIQETQYF.

The CDR3 protein is CASSDQGLDGYTF. The DNA of the CDR3 is TGTGCCAGCAGCGATCAGGGCCTGGATGGCTACACCTTC. The chain carries TRBV2 and TRBJ1-2; possibly TRBD1 for D (5 bases). The germline V gene has CDR1 SNHLY and CDR2 FYNNEI. CDR3 length: 13 amino acids. V was shortened by 6 bases and J by 6 bases, with 14 bases between the two germline ends.

The chain recombines TRBV27 with TRBJ2-7; D remains ambiguous. The CDR3 sequence is 15 residues long. Looked up from germline, CDR1 is MNHEY and CDR2 is SMNVEV (reference sequence). V gave up 1 base and J gave up 3 bases, with 13 bases separating them. Here the CDR3 DNA reads TGTGCCAGCAGTTTATTGGCCCCCCCGGGCTACGAGCAGTACTTC. It yields the protein CASSLLAPPGYEQYF.

The J gene is TRBJ2-3, the V gene TRBV6-2 or TRBV6-3, with 11 nucleotides matching TRBD2. V lost 0 bases to trimming and J lost 5 bases; unmatched junction nucleotides: 13. Germline V gene data show CDR1 as MNHEY and CDR2 as SVGEGT. The CDR3 consists of 19 residues. CDR3 bases: TGTGCCAGCAGTTACTCGATGGTTTTAGCGGGGGGGCCAGGAGATACGCAGTATTTT. Translated: CASSYSMVLAGGPGDTQYF.